This TCR beta chain was captured in a study of cytomegalovirus exposure and HLA in healthy donors. Study-level background: Previous work identified 95 million to 120 million unique TCR beta sequences from roughly 170 million T cells.

The PCR ran on 60 Vbeta and 13 Jbeta primers. Generated by immunoSEQ multiplex PCR, the TCRdb table keeps only in-frame clones and is missing some. This table holds around 300,000 clones, around 66% found once. This clone was counted a few times. Samples came from healthy bone marrow donors. Germline V gene sequence: CDR1 SGHTS, CDR2 YDEGEE. This CDR3 spans 17 amino acids. V shed 4 bases and J 10 bases; nucleotides not matched to a gene: 18. This receptor was obtained from a female donor in good health and CMV-seronegative. The chain links TRBV5-8 to TRBJ2-1; 9 nucleotides agree with TRBD2. Sequencing was performed on PBMCs. The CDR3 nucleotides read TGTGCCAGCAGCCGACAATTACTCGCGGGAGGGCCCAGAGAGCAGTTCTTC. It is translated as CASSRQLLAGGPREQFF.